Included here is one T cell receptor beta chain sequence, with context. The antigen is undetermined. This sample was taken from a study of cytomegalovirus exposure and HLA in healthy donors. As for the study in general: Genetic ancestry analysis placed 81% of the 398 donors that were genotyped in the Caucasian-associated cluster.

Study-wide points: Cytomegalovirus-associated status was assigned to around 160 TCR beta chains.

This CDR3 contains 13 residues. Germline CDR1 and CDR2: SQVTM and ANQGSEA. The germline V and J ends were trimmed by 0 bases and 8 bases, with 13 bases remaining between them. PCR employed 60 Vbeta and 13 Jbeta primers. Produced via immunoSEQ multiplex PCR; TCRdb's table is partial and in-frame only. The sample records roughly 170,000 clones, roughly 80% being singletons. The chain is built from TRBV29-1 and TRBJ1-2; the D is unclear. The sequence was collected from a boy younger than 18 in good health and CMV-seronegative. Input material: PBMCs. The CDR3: CSVEDLSWEGYTF. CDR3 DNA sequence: TGCAGCGTTGAAGATCTATCATGGGAGGGCTACACCTTC. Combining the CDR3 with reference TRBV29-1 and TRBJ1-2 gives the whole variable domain SAVISQKPSRDICQRGTSLTIQCQVDSQVTMMFWYRQQPGQSLTLIATANQGSEATYESGFVIDKFPISRPNLTFSTLTVSNMSPEDSSIYLCSVEDLSWEGYTFGSGTRLTVV.